The sequence of this T cell receptor (beta chain) was determined in a study of radiotherapy plus CTLA-4 blockade in lung cancer. This table comes from immunoSEQ multiplex PCR, and its TCRdb copy is limited to in-frame clones, with some not included. The sample includes 100,000 to 150,000 clones, about nine tenths of them seen just once. Trimming took 8 bases from V and 2 from J, leaving 23 bases between them. The CDR3 extends over 17 amino acids. CDR1 is SGHTA, CDR2 FQGTGA, per germline. Comments on this clone: Its antigen is still unknown.

Study findings and constraints: Among reported predictors of response, early blood T cell clone dynamics with interferon-beta performed best. Blood-borne expansion of tumor-derived TCR clones followed radiotherapy plus ipilimumab.

The origin of this receptor is a human donor with non-small cell lung cancer that progressed on radiotherapy plus ipilimumab. Sequenced material: peripheral blood, taken from a patient treated with radiotherapy plus ipilimumab. The gene calls are TRBV7-3 and TRBJ2-3; possible D gene TRBD2, 7 bases. As DNA, the CDR3 is TGTGCCAGCTCGCCGCAGGCGGGGGCTGCCCTCACAGATACGCAGTATTTT. As protein: CASSPQAGAALTDTQYF.